These T cell receptor beta chains were read from a single sample in a study of memory CD4+ T cells and cytomegalovirus serostatus. TCRdb's copy holds only in-frame clones and misses some; the assay was immunoSEQ multiplex PCR. The sample carries about 82,000 clones, 75% to 90% recorded once. Specimen: memory CD4+ T cells from blood. The origin of the receptors is an adult in good health and CMV-seronegative. CDR3s include the opening cysteine and the closing phenylalanine or tryptophan. Each record gives: D gene, V gene, J gene, clone size, CDR3 protein, CDR3 DNA. A D gene is named only where the DNA matches it firmly. Clone sizes are given selectively: once, few, many, or a class where the clone is expanded.

>NA|TRBV4-3|TRBJ2-1|NA
CASSQDSYNEQFF
TGCGCCAGCAGCCAGGATAGCTACAATGAGCAGTTCTTC
>NA|TRBV5-1|TRBJ1-5|NA
CASSLTAGQPQHF
TGCGCCAGCAGCTTGACGGCCGGTCAGCCCCAGCATTTT
>NA|TRBV19|TRBJ1-1|few
CASSILVGGGDTEAFF
TGTGCCAGTAGTATTCTCGTGGGAGGAGGGGACACTGAAGCTTTCTTT
>TRBD2|TRBV10-1|TRBJ2-1|NA
CASSESRLAGYNEQFF
TGCGCCAGCAGTGAGTCGAGACTAGCGGGGTACAATGAGCAGTTCTTC
>NA|TRBV15|TRBJ1-1|NA
CATSSLGVDTEAFF
TGTGCCACCAGCTCCCTGGGGGTGGACACTGAAGCTTTCTTT
>TRBD1|TRBV6-1|TRBJ1-5|few
CAITGGTRYNQPQHF
TGTGCCATCACAGGGGGAACTCGATACAATCAGCCCCAGCATTTT
>NA|TRBV15|TRBJ1-3|NA
CATSRDRGATGNTIYF
TGTGCCACCAGCAGAGATCGAGGGGCGACTGGAAACACCATATATTTT
>NA|TRBV7-2|TRBJ2-5|few
CASSRSGVETQYF
TGTGCCAGCAGTAGATCAGGGGTAGAGACCCAGTACTTC
>NA|TRBV6-6|TRBJ2-1|NA
CASSQSLGRYNNEQFF
TGTGCCAGCAGTCAATCTCTCGGAAGGTACAACAATGAGCAGTTCTTC
>NA|TRBV4-1|TRBJ1-3|NA
CASSQDSQGGNRNTIYF
TGCGCCAGCAGCCAAGATTCCCAGGGTGGTAATCGAAACACCATATACTTT
>NA|TRBV4-2|TRBJ1-3|NA
CASSQAGGNSGNTIYF
TGTGCCAGCAGCCAAGCCGGGGGGAACTCTGGAAACACCATATATTTT
>NA|TRBV5-1|TRBJ1-1|once
CASSLMTGENTEAFF
TGCGCCAGCAGCTTGATGACGGGGGAGAACACTGAAGCTTTCTTT
>TRBD1|TRBV19|TRBJ2-7|few
CASSPRTGGGEQYF
TGTGCCAGTAGTCCTCGGACAGGTGGGGGCGAGCAGTACTTC
>NA|TRBV2|TRBJ1-2|NA
CASSILGLRGYTF
TGTGCCAGCAGTATCTTGGGGTTGAGGGGCTACACCTTC
>TRBD1|TRBV5-1|TRBJ2-1|NA
CASSPTGDNEQFF
TGCGCCAGCAGCCCGACAGGGGACAATGAGCAGTTCTTC
>NA|TRBV12-5|TRBJ1-5|NA
CASGLVEDQPQHF
TGTGCTAGTGGTTTGGTAGAGGATCAGCCCCAGCATTTT
>NA|TRBV5-6|TRBJ2-1|NA
CASSLVSRWGEQFF
TGTGCCAGCAGCTTGGTTTCGCGTTGGGGGGAGCAGTTCTTC
>TRBD2|TRBV6-5|TRBJ2-3|once
CASSGLAGPDTQYF
TGTGCCAGCAGCGGACTAGCGGGGCCAGATACGCAGTATTTT
>TRBD1|TRBV5-1|TRBJ1-1|NA
CASSLGQGATEAFF
TGCGCCAGCAGCCTCGGACAGGGGGCTACTGAAGCTTTCTTT
>NA|TRBV7-9|TRBJ1-4|NA
CASSSGSSTNEKLFF
TGTGCCAGCAGCTCAGGGTCTTCAACTAATGAAAAACTGTTTTTT
>NA|TRBV27|TRBJ2-2|NA
CASKMWGHTGELFF
TGTGCCAGTAAAATGTGGGGTCACACCGGGGAGCTGTTTTTT
>NA|TRBV6-6|TRBJ1-2|once
CASSHTGTSYGYTF
TGTGCCAGCAGCCATACCGGGACTTCCTATGGCTACACCTTC
>NA|TRBV11-2|TRBJ2-5|NA
CASSYRGSGLAPETQYF
TGTGCCAGCAGCTACCGGGGATCTGGACTGGCGCCAGAGACCCAGTACTTC
>TRBD1|TRBV10-2|TRBJ1-4|few
CASRTGDTNEKLFF
TGCGCCAGCCGGACAGGGGATACTAATGAAAAACTGTTTTTT
>NA|TRBV19|TRBJ1-1|few
CASCRDFRNTEAFF
TGTGCCAGTTGCCGGGACTTCAGGAATACTGAAGCTTTCTTT
>NA|TRBV15|TRBJ1-2|once
CATSRQDRSSYGYTF
TGTGCCACCAGCAGGCAAGACAGGAGCTCCTATGGCTACACCTTC
>NA|TRBV18|TRBJ2-3|NA
CASSPNYGTSTDTQYF
TGTGCCAGCTCTCCAAATTACGGGACTAGCACAGATACGCAGTATTTT
>NA|TRBV12-5|TRBJ2-5|NA
CASGLGLYQETQYF
TGTGCTAGTGGCCTAGGGCTGTACCAAGAGACCCAGTACTTC
>NA|TRBV7-2|TRBJ1-2|NA
CASSLAVRGGYTF
TGTGCCAGCAGCTTAGCGGTTAGGGGAGGCTACACCTTC
>TRBD1|TRBV11-2|TRBJ1-2|NA
CASSFSTAGQETYGYTF
TGTGCCAGCAGCTTCTCTACGGCCGGACAGGAGACCTATGGCTACACCTTC
>TRBD1|TRBV18|TRBJ2-7|NA
CASSTGALSYEQYF
TGTGCCAGCTCAACAGGGGCGCTCTCCTACGAGCAGTACTTC
>NA|TRBV2|TRBJ2-7|NA
CASSQYRDSYEQYF
TGTGCCAGCAGCCAATACAGGGACTCCTACGAGCAGTACTTC
>TRBD1|TRBV19|TRBJ1-5|few
CASTDRQGHQPQHF
TGTGCCAGTACCGACCGACAGGGCCATCAGCCCCAGCATTTT
>TRBD2|TRBV6-1|TRBJ2-7|NA
CASRLAGGNYEQYF
TGTGCCAGCAGACTAGCGGGGGGAAACTACGAGCAGTACTTC
>NA|TRBV5-4|TRBJ2-4|NA
CASSFGLAKNIQYF
TGTGCCAGCAGCTTTGGTTTAGCCAAAAACATTCAGTACTTC
>TRBD1|TRBV19|TRBJ2-1|NA
CASSRGQGRLNEQFF
TGTGCCAGTAGTAGGGGACAGGGGCGGTTAAATGAGCAGTTCTTC
>TRBD1|TRBV9|TRBJ2-7|NA
CASSGQGAGYEQYF
TGTGCCAGCAGCGGACAGGGGGCTGGCTACGAGCAGTACTTC
>TRBD1|TRBV7-2|TRBJ1-1|NA
CASSWGTAQADTEAFF
TGTGCCAGCAGCTGGGGGACAGCTCAGGCGGACACTGAAGCTTTCTTT
>NA|TRBV2|TRBJ1-1|NA
CATTSSWGTEAFF
TGTGCCACCACATCCTCCTGGGGCACTGAAGCTTTCTTT
>NA|TRBV10-1|TRBJ1-4|NA
CASSAGIEEKLFF
TGCGCCAGCAGTGCAGGGATTGAAGAAAAACTGTTTTTT
>NA|TRBV30|TRBJ1-2|few
CAWRSTGNYGYTF
TGTGCCTGGAGATCGACAGGAAACTATGGCTACACCTTC
>NA|TRBV27|TRBJ2-5|NA
CASRFVGQGVQETQYF
TGTGCCAGCAGGTTCGTGGGGCAGGGTGTCCAAGAGACCCAGTACTTC
>TRBD1|TRBV4-3|TRBJ1-2|NA
CASSQGTGANYGYTF
TGCGCCAGCAGCCAAGGGACAGGAGCGAACTATGGCTACACCTTC
>TRBD1|TRBV5-8|TRBJ1-4|NA
CASSKTGRVEKLFF
TGTGCCAGCAGCAAGACAGGGAGGGTAGAAAAACTGTTTTTT
>TRBD1|TRBV6-1|TRBJ1-1|once
CASKTGQGDTEAFF
TGTGCCAGCAAAACGGGACAGGGTGACACTGAAGCTTTCTTT
>NA|TRBV2|TRBJ1-5|NA
CASSRFGAGVNQPQHF
NA
>NA|TRBV30|TRBJ1-5|NA
CALDSRGGNQPQHF
TGTGCATTAGACTCGAGGGGAGGGAATCAGCCCCAGCATTTT
>NA|TRBV10-3|TRBJ1-6|few
CAISEEQGSPLHF
TGTGCCATCAGTGAGGAACAAGGGTCACCCCTCCACTTT
>NA|TRBV6-5|TRBJ1-6|NA
CASSYEGVNSPLHF
TGTGCCAGCAGTTACGAAGGGGTCAATTCACCCCTCCACTTT